A single sample is the source of the 21 T cell receptor beta chains below, sequenced in a study of blood T cell repertoires in COVID-19. The protocol was immunoSEQ multiplex PCR, while the TCRdb copy is restricted to in-frame clones and leaves out a portion. This table has almost 500,000 clones, less than 90% appearing once. The material sequenced was PBMCs or T cells enriched from blood (not recorded which). These receptors came from an older woman who had recovered from COVID-19.

The chain uses TRBV27 and TRBJ1-5; no firm D call. The CDR3 length is 13 residues. Deletions cut 3 bases from V and 4 bases from J, with 7 bases between. The germline V gene encodes CDR1 MNHEY and CDR2 SMNVEV (reference sequence). The CDR3 loop reads CASSLNRNQPQHF. The CDR3, as DNA: TGTGCCAGCAGTTTGAACAGAAATCAGCCCCAGCATTTT.

This clone occurred once. This chain connects TRBV5-6 to TRBJ2-3; the D is unclear. This CDR3 spans 12 amino acids. Germline assignment: CDR1 SGHDT and CDR2 YYEEEE. V lost 2 bases, J lost 6 bases, and 7 bases lay in between. In DNA form, the CDR3 reads TGTGCCAGCAGCTTCGTAGAGGATACGCAGTATTTT. Translated, it gives CASSFVEDTQYF.

The V and J genes are TRBV30 and TRBJ2-7; 8 positions agree with TRBD1. Germline-derived CDR1 and CDR2 are GTSNPN and SVGIG (reference sequence). Unmatched junction bases numbered 7, after V lost 2 bases and J lost 7 bases. This CDR3 has 13 residues. Here the CDR3 reads CAWSWDRTGEQYV. CDR3 bases: TGTGCCTGGAGTTGGGACAGGACGGGTGAGCAGTACGTC.

This CDR3 is CASLAYTEAFF. CDR3 in DNA: TGTGCCAGTTTAGCGTACACTGAAGCTTTCTTT. The chain employs TRBV19 and TRBJ1-1; D remains unclear. Trimming left V 8 bases short and J 3 bases short, with 7 bases between. This CDR3 region has 11 residues. CDR1 is LNHDA, CDR2 SQIVND, per germline (reference sequence).

CDR3 residues: CATLAVANTGELFF. The CDR3 DNA is TGTGCCACGCTAGCGGTCGCAAACACCGGGGAGCTGTTTTTT. This chain joins TRBV10-3 and TRBJ2-2; 7 bases are shared with TRBD2. Germline V gives CDR1 ENHRY, CDR2 SYGVKD. The CDR3 is made up of 14 amino acids. V lost 10 bases to trimming and J lost 2 bases; unmatched junction nucleotides: 7.

This clone was counted a single time. The chain recombines TRBV7-2 with TRBJ2-3, with D perhaps TRBD1 (6 bases). V dropped 1 base and J dropped 3 bases, with 8 bases sitting between them. Germline-derived CDR1 and CDR2 are SGHTA and FQGNSA. This CDR3 is 14 amino acids long. In nucleotides, the CDR3 is TGTGCCAGCAGCTTAGGACAGGTGACAGATACGCAGTATTTT. Protein product: CASSLGQVTDTQYF.

V gene TRBV7-9 combines with J gene TRBJ2-7, with 9 bases fitting TRBD1. The trim removed 5 bases at V and 2 bases at J, leaving 7 bases unmatched. The germline CDR1 and CDR2 sequences are SEHNR and FQNEAQ (reference sequence). The CDR3 length is 15 residues. The CDR3 region has the DNA TGTGCCAGCAGCGTCTTTCGGGACAGGGCCTACGAGCAGTACTTC. It specifies CASSVFRDRAYEQYF.

The CDR3 is CASGNRFGTEAFF. Here the CDR3 DNA reads TGTGCCAGCGGAAACAGGTTCGGCACTGAAGCTTTCTTT. V gene TRBV3-1 (or the pseudogene TRBV3-2) combines with J gene TRBJ1-1; TRBD1 might be the D (5 bases). The CDR3 has 13 residues. V gave up 8 bases and J gave up 4 bases, with 14 bases separating them. In germline, CDR1 is LGHDT, CDR2 YNNKEL (reference sequence).

V gene TRBV18 combines with J gene TRBJ1-3; TRBD1 aligns across 7 bases. Germline V gene lookup returns CDR1 KGHSH and CDR2 LQKENI. The length of the CDR3 is 15 residues. J was trimmed by 3 bases and V by 1 base; bases with no gene match: 3. The CDR3 sequence: CASSPRQGDGNTIYF. In nucleotides, the CDR3 is TGTGCCAGCTCACCACGACAGGGCGATGGAAACACCATATATTTT.

In its sample, this clone was seen a few times. The chain carries TRBV12-3 or TRBV12-4 and TRBJ1-1, with 8 nucleotides matching TRBD1. CDR3 length equals 13 residues. V trimming: 1 base; J trimming: 11 bases; junction bases outside the gene matches: 6. The CDR3 DNA is TGTGCCAGCAGTTTAGGGCAGGGGGCGAGGGCTTTCTTT. The encoded protein is CASSLGQGARAFF.

The chain combines TRBV6-5 with TRBJ1-2; 7 bases map to TRBD1. With V trimmed by 5 bases and J by 7 bases, 7 bases remained unmatched. The length of the CDR3 is 13 residues. Germline V CDR1 and CDR2: MNHEY, SVGAGI. CDR3 nucleotides: TGTGCCAGCAGTCGACAGGGAACTATTGGCTACACCTTC. It translates to CASSRQGTIGYTF.

Points on this clone: Other DNA sequences of this sample code for an identical CDR3. V gene TRBV6-1 combines with J gene TRBJ1-5; D not resolved. V gave up 0 bases and J gave up 3 bases, with 9 bases separating them. The CDR3 runs 15 residues. Germline CDR1 is MNHNS and CDR2 is SASEGT. CDR3 coding DNA: TGTGCCAGCAGTGAAGCTGGCGGTATCAATCAGCCCCAGCATTTT. This translates into CASSEAGGINQPQHF.

The chain couples TRBV30 to TRBJ2-7; the match to TRBD2 covers 11 bases. The germline gives CDR1 GTSNPN, CDR2 SVGIG (reference sequence). With V trimmed by 2 bases and J by 9 bases, 12 bases remained unmatched. This CDR3 has 15 amino acids. CDR3 amino acids: CAWSPHSGGASGQYF. In DNA, the CDR3 is TGTGCCTGGAGTCCTCATAGCGGGGGGGCATCGGGGCAGTACTTC.

This clone was picked up many times. The chain joins TRBV6-4 to TRBJ1-6, with D perhaps TRBD1 (5 bases). CDR3 length equals 14 residues. CDR1 MRHNA and CDR2 SNTAGT come from the germline V gene. Deletions cut 5 bases from V and 9 bases from J, with 14 bases between. As DNA, the CDR3 is TGTGCCAGCAGTTCCGGGACTAGGCCTTCACCCCTCCACTTT. Amino acid sequence: CASSSGTRPSPLHF.

The chain links TRBV6-5 to TRBJ1-5; tentative D call: TRBD1 (6 bases). Trimming cost V 6 bases and J 1 base, with 13 bases left between them. Germline V CDR1 and CDR2: MNHEY, SVGAGI. The CDR3 contains 15 residues. In DNA form, the CDR3 reads TGTGCCAGCAGCCCCACAGGGTTCAGCAATCAGCCCCAGCATTTT. It yields the protein CASSPTGFSNQPQHF.

This chain joins TRBV10-3 and TRBJ1-6; D is ambiguous. The length of the CDR3 is 13 residues. Deletions cut 7 bases from V and 6 bases from J, with 10 bases between. The germline V gene encodes CDR1 ENHRY and CDR2 SYGVKD. CDR3 protein: CAIKLLSNSPLHF. DNA of the CDR3: TGTGCCATCAAGCTCTTAAGTAATTCACCCCTCCACTTT.

The chain combines TRBV4-1 with TRBJ1-1, with D maybe TRBD1 (5 bases). Germline assignment: CDR1 MGHRA and CDR2 YSYEKL. CDR3 length: 16 amino acids. V gave up 3 bases and J gave up 3 bases, with 17 bases separating them. The CDR3 loop reads CASSQAPGLRDTEAFF. DNA for the CDR3: TGCGCCAGCAGCCAGGCCCCAGGGCTTCGAGACACTGAAGCTTTCTTT.

The chain carries TRBV7-6 and TRBJ1-5, with 9 bases that match TRBD1. J gave up 3 bases and V 2 bases, and 2 bases lay outside the gene matches. CDR3 length: 15 residues. CDR1 and CDR2 (germline): SGHVS, FNYEAQ. CDR3 region: CASSLRQGDNQPQHF. CDR3 coding DNA: TGTGCCAGCAGCTTAAGACAGGGGGACAATCAGCCCCAGCATTTT.

The chain couples TRBV21-1 to TRBJ1-3. TRBV21-1 is assigned pseudogene status. This CDR3 spans 15 amino acids. The CDR3 protein is CASSPRSTSGNTIYF. Written as DNA, the CDR3 is TGTGCCAGCAGCCCCCGGTCCACTTCTGGAAACACCATATATTTT.

This chain connects TRBV3-1 (or the pseudogene TRBV3-2) to TRBJ2-1, with TRBD2 as a possible D gene (6 bases). V lost 4 bases to trimming and J lost 5 bases, with 12 bases between them. There are 14 residues in the CDR3. Germline CDR1 is LGHDT and CDR2 is YNNKEL (reference sequence). This CDR3 is CASSPGWGDNEQFF. The CDR3 bases are TGTGCCAGCAGCCCAGGGTGGGGGGACAATGAGCAGTTCTTC.

V gene TRBV5-4 combines with J gene TRBJ2-3; 9 nucleotides match TRBD1. J lost 6 bases, V lost 3 bases, and 8 bases had no gene match. Germline CDR1 SGHNT, CDR2 YYREEE (reference sequence). This CDR3 region has 15 residues. CDR3 DNA: TGTGCCAGCAGCTCCGGGGGACAGGGAACGGATACGCAGTATTTT. Its protein product is CASSSGGQGTDTQYF.